This TCR beta chain was found in a study of molecular identifiers for immune sequencing clone quantification. Study-level points and caveats: Jurkat TCR RNA spiked in from one cell reportedly remained identifiable amid 970,000 or so naive cells.

Germline V gene data show CDR1 as SGHDN and CDR2 as FVKESK. The V gene lost 1 base and the J gene lost 7 bases, with 14 bases spanning the gap. The CDR3 totals 14 residues. Bulk TCR libraries used previously described methods and listed TCR primers. TCRdb itself ran the PCR reads through MiXCR, one entry per CDR3 protein. The sample has about 300,000 distinct CDR3 sequences, around a fifth seen once. The CD8+CD4-CCR7+CD45RA+ phenotype defined the sorted naive CD8 T cells. In this sample, this clonotype turned up many times. Its antigen is undetermined. This clonotype originated in a human donor in good health. Some libraries in this study had Jurkat cell RNA spiked in. Sequencing was performed on naive CD8+ T cells from blood, with Jurkat cell RNA spiked in. Documented subset: FACS-sorted CD8+CD4-CCR7+CD45RA+ naive T cells. This sequence joins TRBV14 and TRBJ2-7, with D possibly being TRBD2 (5 bases). Here the CDR3 reads CASSQGGRSWEQYF. CDR3 nucleotides: TGTGCCAGCAGCCAAGGAGGGCGGTCTTGGGAGCAGTACTTC.